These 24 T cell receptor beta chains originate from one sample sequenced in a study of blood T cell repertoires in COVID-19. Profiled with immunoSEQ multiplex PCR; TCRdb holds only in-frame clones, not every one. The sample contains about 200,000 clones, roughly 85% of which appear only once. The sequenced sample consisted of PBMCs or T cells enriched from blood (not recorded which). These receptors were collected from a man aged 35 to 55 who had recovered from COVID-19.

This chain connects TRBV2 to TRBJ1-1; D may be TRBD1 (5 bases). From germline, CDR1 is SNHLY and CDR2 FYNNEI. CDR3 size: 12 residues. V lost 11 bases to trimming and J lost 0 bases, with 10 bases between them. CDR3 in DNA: TGTGCCCGGGGGGGTATGAACACTGAAGCTTTCTTT. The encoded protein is CARGGMNTEAFF.

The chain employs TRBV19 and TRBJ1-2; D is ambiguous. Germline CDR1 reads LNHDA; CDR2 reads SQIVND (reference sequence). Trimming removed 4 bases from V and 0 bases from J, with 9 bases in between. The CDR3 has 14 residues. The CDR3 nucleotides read TGTGCCAGTAGTACCCCGGGAGCTAACTATGGCTACACCTTC. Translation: CASSTPGANYGYTF. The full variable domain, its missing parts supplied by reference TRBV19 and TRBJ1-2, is DGGITQSPKYLFRKEGQNVTLSCEQNLNHDAMYWYRQDPGQGLRLIYYSQIVNDFQKGDIAEGYSVSREKKESFPLTVTSAQKNPTAFYLCASSTPGANYGYTFGSGTRLTVV.

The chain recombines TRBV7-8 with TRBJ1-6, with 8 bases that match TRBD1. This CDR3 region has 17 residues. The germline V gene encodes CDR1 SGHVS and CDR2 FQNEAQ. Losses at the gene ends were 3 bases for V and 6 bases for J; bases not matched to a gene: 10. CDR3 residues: CASSFDPYRGSNSPLHF. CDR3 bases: TGTGCCAGCAGCTTCGACCCCTACAGGGGGAGTAATTCACCCCTCCACTTT.

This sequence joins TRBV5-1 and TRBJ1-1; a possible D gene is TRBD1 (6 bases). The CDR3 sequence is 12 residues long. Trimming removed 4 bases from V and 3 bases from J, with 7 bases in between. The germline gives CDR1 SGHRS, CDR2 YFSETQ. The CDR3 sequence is CASSHRDTEAFF. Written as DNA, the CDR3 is TGCGCCAGCAGCCACAGGGACACTGAAGCTTTCTTT. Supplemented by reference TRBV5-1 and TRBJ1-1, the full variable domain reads KAGVTQTPRYLIKTRGQQVTLSCSPISGHRSVSWYQQTPGQGLQFLFEYFSETQRNKGNFPGRFSGRQFSNSRSEMNVSTLELGDSALYLCASSHRDTEAFFGQGTRLTVV.

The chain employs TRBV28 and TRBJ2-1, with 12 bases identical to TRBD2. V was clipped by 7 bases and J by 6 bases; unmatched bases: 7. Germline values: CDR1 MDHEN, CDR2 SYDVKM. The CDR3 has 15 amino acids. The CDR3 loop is CASKPSGRVSNEQFF. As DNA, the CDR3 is TGTGCCAGCAAGCCTAGCGGGAGGGTCTCCAATGAGCAGTTCTTC.

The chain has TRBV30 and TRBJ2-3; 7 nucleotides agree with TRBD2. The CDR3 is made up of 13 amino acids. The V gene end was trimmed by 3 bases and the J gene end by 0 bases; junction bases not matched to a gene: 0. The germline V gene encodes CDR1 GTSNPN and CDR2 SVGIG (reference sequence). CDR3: CAWRGLSTDTQYF. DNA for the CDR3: TGTGCCTGGAGGGGACTAAGCACAGATACGCAGTATTTT.

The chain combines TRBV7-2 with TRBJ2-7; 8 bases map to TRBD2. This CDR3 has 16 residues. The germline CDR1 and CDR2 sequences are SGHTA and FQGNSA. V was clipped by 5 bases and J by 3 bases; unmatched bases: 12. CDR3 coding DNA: TGTGCCAGCAGCCTGCAGCGGGGCGGGGGGCTCTACGAGCAGTACTTC. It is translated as CASSLQRGGGLYEQYF.

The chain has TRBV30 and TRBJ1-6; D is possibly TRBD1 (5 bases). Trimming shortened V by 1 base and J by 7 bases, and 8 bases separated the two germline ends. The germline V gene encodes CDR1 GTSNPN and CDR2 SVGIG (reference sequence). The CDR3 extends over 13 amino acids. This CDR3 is CAWSGQGNSPLHF. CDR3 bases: TGTGCCTGGAGTGGGCAGGGAAATTCACCCCTCCACTTT.

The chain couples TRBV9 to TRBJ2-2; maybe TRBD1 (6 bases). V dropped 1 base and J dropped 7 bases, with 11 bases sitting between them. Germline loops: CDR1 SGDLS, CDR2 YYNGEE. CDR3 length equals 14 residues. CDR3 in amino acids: CASSVMGAGGELFF. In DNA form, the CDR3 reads TGTGCCAGCAGCGTAATGGGGGCTGGCGGGGAGCTGTTTTTT.

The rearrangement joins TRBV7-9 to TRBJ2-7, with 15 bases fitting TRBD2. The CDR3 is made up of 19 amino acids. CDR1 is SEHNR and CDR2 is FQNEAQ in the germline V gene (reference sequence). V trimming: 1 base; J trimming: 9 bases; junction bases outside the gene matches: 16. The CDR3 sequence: CASSLEMGLAGGLISAQYF. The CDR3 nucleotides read TGTGCCAGCAGCTTAGAAATGGGACTAGCGGGAGGCCTAATTTCCGCGCAGTACTTC. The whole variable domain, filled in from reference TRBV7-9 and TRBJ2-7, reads DTGVSQNPRHKITKRGQNVTFRCDPISEHNRLYWYRQTLGQGPEFLTYFQNEAQLEKSRLLSDRFSAERPKGSFSTLEIQRTEQGDSAMYLCASSLEMGLAGGLISAQYFGPGTRLTVT.

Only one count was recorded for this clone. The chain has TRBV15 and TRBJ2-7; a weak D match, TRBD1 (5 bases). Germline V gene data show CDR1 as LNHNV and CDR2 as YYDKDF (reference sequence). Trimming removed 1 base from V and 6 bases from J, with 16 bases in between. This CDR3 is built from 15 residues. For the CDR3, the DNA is TGTGCCACCAGCAGAGGCTCAGGGTTCGGTCGCGAGCAGTACTTC. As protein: CATSRGSGFGREQYF. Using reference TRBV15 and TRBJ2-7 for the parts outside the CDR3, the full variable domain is DAMVIQNPRYQVTQFGKPVTLSCSQTLNHNVMYWYQQKSSQAPKLLFHYYDKDFNNEADTPDNFQSRRPNTSFCFLDIRSPGLGDTAMYLCATSRGSGFGREQYFGPGTRLTVT.

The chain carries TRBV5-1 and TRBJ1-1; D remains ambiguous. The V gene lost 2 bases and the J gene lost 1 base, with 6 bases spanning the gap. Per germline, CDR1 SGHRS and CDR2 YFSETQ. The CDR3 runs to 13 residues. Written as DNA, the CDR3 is TGCGCCAGCAGCTTACAGTGGAACACTGAAGCTTTCTTT. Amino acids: CASSLQWNTEAFF.

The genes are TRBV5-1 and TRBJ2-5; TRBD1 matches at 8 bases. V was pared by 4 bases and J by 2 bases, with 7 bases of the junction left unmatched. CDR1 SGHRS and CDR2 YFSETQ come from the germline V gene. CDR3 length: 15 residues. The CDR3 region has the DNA TGCGCCAGCAGCGGGGGGACAGGAAGACAAGAGACCCAGTACTTC. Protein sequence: CASSGGTGRQETQYF.

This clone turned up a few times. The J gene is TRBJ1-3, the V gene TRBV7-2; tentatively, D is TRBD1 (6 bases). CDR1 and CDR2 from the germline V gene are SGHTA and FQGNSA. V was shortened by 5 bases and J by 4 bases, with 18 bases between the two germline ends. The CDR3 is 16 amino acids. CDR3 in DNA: TGTGCCAGCAGCCCCTGGACAGTTTCCGCGGGAAACACCATATATTTT. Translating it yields CASSPWTVSAGNTIYF.

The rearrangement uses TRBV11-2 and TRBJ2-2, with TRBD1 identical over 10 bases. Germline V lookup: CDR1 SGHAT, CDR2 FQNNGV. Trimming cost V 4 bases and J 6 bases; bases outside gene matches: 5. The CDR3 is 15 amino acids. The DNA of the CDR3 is TGTGCCAGCAGCTCGACAGGGGGCGCTTCCGGGGAGCTGTTTTTT. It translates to CASSSTGGASGELFF.

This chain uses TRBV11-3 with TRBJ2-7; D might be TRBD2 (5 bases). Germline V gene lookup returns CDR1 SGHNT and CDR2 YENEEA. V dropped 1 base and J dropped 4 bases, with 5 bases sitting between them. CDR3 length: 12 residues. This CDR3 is CASSLGEYEQYF. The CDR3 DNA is TGTGCCAGCAGCTTAGGGGAGTACGAGCAGTACTTC. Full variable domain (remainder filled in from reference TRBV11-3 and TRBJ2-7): EAGVVQSPRYKIIEKKQPVAFWCNPISGHNTLYWYLQNLGQGPELLIRYENEEAVDDSQLPKDRFSAERLKGVDSTLKIQPAELGDSAVYLCASSLGEYEQYFGPGTRLTVT.

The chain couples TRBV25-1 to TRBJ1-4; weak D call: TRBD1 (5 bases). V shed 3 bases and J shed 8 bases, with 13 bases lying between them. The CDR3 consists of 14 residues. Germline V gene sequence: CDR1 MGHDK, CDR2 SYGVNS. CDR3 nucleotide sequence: TGTGCCAGCAGTGACAGGGTAGATGGGGAAAAACTGTTTTTT. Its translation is CASSDRVDGEKLFF.

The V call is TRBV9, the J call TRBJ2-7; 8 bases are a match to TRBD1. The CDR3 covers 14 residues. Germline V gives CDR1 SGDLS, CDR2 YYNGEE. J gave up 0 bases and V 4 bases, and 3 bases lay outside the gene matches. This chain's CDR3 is CASSRTGSSYEQYF. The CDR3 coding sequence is TGTGCCAGCAGCCGGACAGGGAGCTCCTACGAGCAGTACTTC.

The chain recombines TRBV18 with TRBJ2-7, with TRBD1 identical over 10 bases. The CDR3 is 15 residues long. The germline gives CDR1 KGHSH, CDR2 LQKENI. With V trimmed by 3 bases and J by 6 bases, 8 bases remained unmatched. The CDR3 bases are TGTGCCAGCTCACCTGGACCGGGACAGGGGCCCGAGCAGTACTTC. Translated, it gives CASSPGPGQGPEQYF. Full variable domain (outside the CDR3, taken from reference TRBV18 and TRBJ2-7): NAGVMQNPRHLVRRRGQEARLRCSPMKGHSHVYWYRQLPEEGLKFMVYLQKENIIDESGMPKERFSAEFPKEGPSILRIQQVVRGDSAAYFCASSPGPGQGPEQYFGPGTRLTVT.

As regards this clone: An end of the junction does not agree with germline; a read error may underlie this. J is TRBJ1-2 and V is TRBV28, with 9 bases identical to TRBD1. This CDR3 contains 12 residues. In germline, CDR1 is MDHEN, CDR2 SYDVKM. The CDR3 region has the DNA TGTGCCAGCAGTTTAGGGACAGGGCCCCCAGACTTC. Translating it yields CASSLGTGPPDF.

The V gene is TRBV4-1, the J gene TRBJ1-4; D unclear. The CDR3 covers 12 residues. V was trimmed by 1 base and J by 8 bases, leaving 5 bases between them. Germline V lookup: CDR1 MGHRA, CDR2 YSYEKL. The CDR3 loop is CASSQAPEKLFF. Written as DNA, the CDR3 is TGCGCCAGCAGCCAAGCCCCAGAAAAACTGTTTTTT.

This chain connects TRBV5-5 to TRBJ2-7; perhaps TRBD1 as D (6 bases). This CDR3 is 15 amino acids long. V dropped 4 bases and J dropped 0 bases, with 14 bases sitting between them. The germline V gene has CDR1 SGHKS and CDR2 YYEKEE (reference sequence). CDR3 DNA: TGTGCCAGCAGCCCCGGACAGACTTACTCCTACGAGCAGTACTTC. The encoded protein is CASSPGQTYSYEQYF.

CDR3 loop: CASSSRDYYNEQFF. CDR3 sequence (DNA): TGTGCCAGCAGCTCCCGGGACTATTACAATGAGCAGTTCTTC. The chain carries TRBV7-2 and TRBJ2-1; 7 bases line up with TRBD2. CDR3 length: 14 residues. Germline V CDR1 and CDR2: SGHTA, FQGNSA. V dropped 4 bases and J dropped 4; count of bases not matched to a gene: 4.

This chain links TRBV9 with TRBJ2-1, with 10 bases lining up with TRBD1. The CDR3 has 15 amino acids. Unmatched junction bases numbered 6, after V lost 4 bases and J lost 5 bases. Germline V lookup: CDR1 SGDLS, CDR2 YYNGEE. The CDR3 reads CASSTHGTGDNEQFF. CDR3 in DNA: TGTGCCAGCAGCACACATGGGACAGGGGACAATGAGCAGTTCTTC.